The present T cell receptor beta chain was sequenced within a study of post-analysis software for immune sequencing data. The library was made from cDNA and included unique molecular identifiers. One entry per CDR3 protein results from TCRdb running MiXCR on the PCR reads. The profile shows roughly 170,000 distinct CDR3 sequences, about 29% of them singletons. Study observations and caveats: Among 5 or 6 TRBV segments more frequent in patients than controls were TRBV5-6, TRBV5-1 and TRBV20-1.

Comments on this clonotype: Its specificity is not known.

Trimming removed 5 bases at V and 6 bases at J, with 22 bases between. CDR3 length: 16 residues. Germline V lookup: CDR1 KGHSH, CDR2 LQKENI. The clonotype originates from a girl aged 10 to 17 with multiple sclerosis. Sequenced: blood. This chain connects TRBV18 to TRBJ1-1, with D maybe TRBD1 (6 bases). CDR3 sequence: CASSFLQGEGWAEAFF. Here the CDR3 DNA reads TGTGCCAGCTCATTCTTACAGGGCGAAGGGTGGGCTGAAGCTTTCTTT.